The source of this T cell receptor (beta chain) is a study of T cells in Graves' hyperthyroidism and ophthalmopathy. Study-level information: Peripheral blood was secured at the point of initial diagnosis, before any treatment.

Orbital computed tomography, thyroid ultrasound, serum thyroxine and TRAb, and clinical symptoms together informed the diagnoses. This clonotype was seen a handful of times. Its antigen is not known. The CDR3 has 14 amino acids. Trimming took 1 base from V and 3 from J, leaving 10 bases between them. CDR1 is ENHRY, CDR2 SYGVKD, per germline. RNA transcripts yielded amplified TCR beta CDR3 regions. RT-PCR in the first round (using the HTBI primer set) targeted the TCR CDR3. Using its own MiXCR run on the multiplex PCR reads, TCRdb lists one record per CDR3 protein. The sample consists of 250,000 to 400,000 distinct CDR3 sequences, approximately 14% of them appearing once. Study conclusions and caveats: Blood shared most expanded thyroid clonotypes above 0.001. A median 6.5 months before onset, the model predicted ophthalmopathy.

The chain is built from TRBV10-3 and TRBJ2-7; D gene uncertain. The TCR originated in a woman in her 40s with Graves' ophthalmopathy. What was sequenced was blood. Here the CDR3 reads CAISEFVADYEQYF. The CDR3 nucleotides are TGTGCCATCAGTGAGTTTGTAGCAGACTACGAGCAGTACTTC.